Following are 22 T cell receptor beta chains from one sample sequenced in a study of cytomegalovirus exposure and HLA in healthy donors. A multiplex PCR was run with 60 Vbeta primers and 13 Jbeta primers. The method was immunoSEQ multiplex PCR; TCRdb's version includes in-frame clones alone and lacks a portion of them. The sample totals roughly 39,000 clones; its top ten clones hold 1% to 1.5%. Sequencing used PBMCs. These receptor sequences come from a man in his thirties or forties in good health and CMV-seronegative.

This chain links TRBV6-1 with TRBJ1-5; unclear D gene. Trimming cost V 5 bases and J 0 bases, with 8 bases left between them. The germline CDR1 and CDR2 sequences are MNHNS and SASEGT. The CDR3 has 14 amino acids. CDR3: CASSREFSNQPQHF. In DNA, the CDR3 is TGTGCCAGCAGTAGAGAATTTAGCAATCAGCCCCAGCATTTT.

The genes are TRBV6-6 and TRBJ2-7; 10 bases map to TRBD2. The germline CDR1 and CDR2 sequences are MNHNY and SVGAGI (reference sequence). CDR3 length: 16 amino acids. V lost 4 bases, J lost 4 bases, and 10 bases stayed unmatched. The DNA of the CDR3 is TGTGCCAGCAGTTCCCTTAGCGGGAGGATCGAATACGAGCAGTACTTC. This translates into CASSSLSGRIEYEQYF.

The chain is built from TRBV4-2 and TRBJ1-4; 10 bases are shared with TRBD1. The ends lost 3 bases at V and 0 bases at J; junction bases unmatched: 7. Germline V gene lookup returns CDR1 LGHNA and CDR2 YNFKEQ. The CDR3 extends over 18 amino acids. The CDR3 loop is CASSQYPGQGSTNEKLFF. The CDR3 DNA follows: TGTGCCAGCAGCCAGTACCCGGGACAGGGGTCAACTAATGAAAAACTGTTTTTT.

V is TRBV7-9 and J is TRBJ2-7; D is uncertain. Trimming removed 1 base at V and 3 bases at J, with 13 bases between. The CDR3 is 15 residues long. Germline V lookup: CDR1 SEHNR, CDR2 FQNEAQ (reference sequence). CDR3 in DNA: TGTGCCAGCAGCTTAGTAGCCGCAGCCCACTACGAGCAGTACTTC. Protein: CASSLVAAAHYEQYF.

The J gene is TRBJ1-2, the V gene TRBV4-3, with TRBD1 identical over 8 bases. Trimming took 0 bases from V and 2 from J; bases not matched to a gene: 2. The CDR3 has 15 residues. Looked up from germline, CDR1 is LGHNA and CDR2 is YSLEER. The CDR3 region has the DNA TGCGCCAGCAGCCAAGATCGGACAGGGAACTATGGCTACACCTTC. Its translation: CASSQDRTGNYGYTF.

The rearrangement uses TRBV4-3 and TRBJ2-6; 8 nucleotides align to TRBD1. Germline loops: CDR1 LGHNA, CDR2 YSLEER. The ends lost 2 bases at V and 2 bases at J; junction bases unmatched: 17. The CDR3 spans 21 residues. The CDR3, as DNA: TGCGCCAGCAGCCAATACTTTTCTTCAGGGGGCAACTCCCCTGGGGCCAACGTCCTGACTTTC. Amino acids: CASSQYFSSGGNSPGANVLTF.

This chain joins TRBV5-1 and TRBJ2-1; no firm D call. The germline gives CDR1 SGHRS, CDR2 YFSETQ. V was trimmed by 0 bases and J by 0 bases, leaving 10 bases between them. CDR3 length: 16 residues. The CDR3 nucleotides read TGCGCCAGCAGCTTGGTATCCAGTCGCTCCTACAATGAGCAGTTCTTC. Amino acids: CASSLVSSRSYNEQFF.

The V and J genes are TRBV18 and TRBJ2-2, with D tentatively TRBD2 (5 bases). V was trimmed by 6 bases and J by 1 base, leaving 12 bases between them. Per the germline V gene, CDR1 is KGHSH and CDR2 is LQKENI. The CDR3 is 15 residues long. The CDR3 loop is CASSPDGVNTGELFF. CDR3 nucleotide sequence: TGTGCCAGCTCCCCCGACGGGGTGAACACCGGGGAGCTGTTTTTT. The whole variable domain, remainder taken from reference TRBV18 and TRBJ2-2, is NAGVMQNPRHLVRRRGQEARLRCSPMKGHSHVYWYRQLPEEGLKFMVYLQKENIIDESGMPKERFSAEFPKEGPSILRIQQVVRGDSAAYFCASSPDGVNTGELFFGEGSRLTVL.

The chain is built from TRBV29-1 and TRBJ2-3, with 9 positions matching TRBD2. V lost 1 base to trimming and J lost 3 bases; unmatched junction nucleotides: 8. The germline V gene encodes CDR1 SQVTM and CDR2 ANQGSEA. The length of the CDR3 is 16 residues. This chain's CDR3 is CSVEGYSGRGTDTQYF. In DNA form, the CDR3 reads TGCAGCGTTGAAGGCTATAGCGGGAGAGGGACAGATACGCAGTATTTT.

The V gene is TRBV6-5, the J gene TRBJ2-7, with TRBD1 matching 9 bases. CDR3 length: 13 residues. Germline assignment: CDR1 MNHEY and CDR2 SVGAGI. The V segment lost 2 bases and the J segment 7 bases; nucleotides outside the gene matches: 3. The CDR3 nucleotides read TGTGCCAGCAGTTACCAGGGACAGGGAGAGCAGTACTTC. This gives the protein CASSYQGQGEQYF.

The J gene is TRBJ1-1, the V gene TRBV19; TRBD1 aligns across 12 bases. V shed 6 bases, J shed 4 bases, and the junction held 18 bases outside the gene matches. CDR3 length equals 19 residues. Looked up from germline, CDR1 is LNHDA and CDR2 is SQIVND (reference sequence). CDR3 in DNA: TGTGCCAGTAGAGTAGGGGTGTTCCGGGACAGGGGGCGACGCACTGAAGCTTTCTTT. Amino acids: CASRVGVFRDRGRRTEAFF.

The chain carries TRBV5-1 and TRBJ1-2; 8 nucleotides match TRBD1. CDR1 and CDR2 (germline): SGHRS, YFSETQ. The J segment lost 4 bases and the V segment lost 2 bases, leaving 1 base of the junction unmatched. The CDR3 runs 13 residues. The CDR3 nucleotides read TGCGCCAGCAGCTTCGGACAGGGCTATGGCTACACCTTC. This translates into CASSFGQGYGYTF. The entire variable domain, with the rest obtained from reference TRBV5-1 and TRBJ1-2, is as follows: KAGVTQTPRYLIKTRGQQVTLSCSPISGHRSVSWYQQTPGQGLQFLFEYFSETQRNKGNFPGRFSGRQFSNSRSEMNVSTLELGDSALYLCASSFGQGYGYTFGSGTRLTVV.

The chain couples TRBV4-1 to TRBJ1-2; 10 bases agree with TRBD1. With 2 bases clipped from V and 7 bases from J, the junction kept 7 bases outside the gene matches. CDR1 is MGHRA and CDR2 is YSYEKL in the germline V gene. The CDR3 has 15 residues. CDR3 region: CASSQPGQGQGGYTF. CDR3 in DNA: TGCGCCAGCAGCCAACCGGGACAGGGGCAGGGTGGCTACACCTTC.

The V call is TRBV9, the J call TRBJ1-1; D remains ambiguous. Trimming removed 2 bases from V and 7 bases from J, with 12 bases in between. This CDR3 region has 13 residues. From germline, CDR1 is SGDLS and CDR2 YYNGEE. The DNA for the CDR3 is TGTGCCAGCAGCGTCTCGGGAGGAAGTGAAGCTTTCTTT. It translates to CASSVSGGSEAFF.

The rearrangement uses TRBV9 and TRBJ1-1; D is unclear. The CDR3 consists of 17 residues. The V gene lost 3 bases and the J gene lost 4 bases, with 22 bases spanning the gap. Germline CDR1 is SGDLS and CDR2 is YYNGEE. In DNA, the CDR3 is TGTGCCAGCAGCGCCCCAATAGAGGAGGGAATAGGCACTGAAGCTTTCTTT. Residues: CASSAPIEEGIGTEAFF. Filled out from reference TRBV9 and TRBJ1-1, the complete variable domain reads DSGVTQTPKHLITATGQRVTLRCSPRSGDLSVYWYQQSLDQGLQFLIQYYNGEERAKGNILERFSAQQFPDLHSELNLSSLELGDSALYFCASSAPIEEGIGTEAFFGQGTRLTVV.

This chain connects TRBV6-6 to TRBJ2-7; D ambiguous. Between the trimmed V and J ends, which lost 3 bases and 1 base, there was a span of 16 bases. Germline CDR1 and CDR2: MNHNY and SVGAGI (reference sequence). The CDR3 is 16 residues long. In nucleotides, the CDR3 is TGTGCCAGCAGTTATCGTACAACGGAGCCTTCCTACGAGCAGTACTTC. Protein product: CASSYRTTEPSYEQYF.

The J gene is TRBJ1-1, the V gene TRBV6-5; D is undetermined. This CDR3 comprises 14 residues. Looked up from germline, CDR1 is MNHEY and CDR2 is SVGAGI. V was clipped by 3 bases and J by 4 bases, with 12 bases between them. CDR3 nucleotide sequence: TGTGCCAGCAGTTATAGAGGTGGAATCACTGAAGCTTTCTTT. Amino acid sequence: CASSYRGGITEAFF.

The chain combines TRBV9 with TRBJ2-7; 10 nucleotides align to TRBD2. CDR1 and CDR2 (germline): SGDLS, YYNGEE. Trimming at V came to 4 bases and at J to 2 bases, leaving 6 bases not matched to a gene. The CDR3 loop spans 15 amino acids. CDR3 coding DNA: TGTGCCAGCAGCTCCGGGACTAGCGTGGCCTACGAGCAGTACTTC. Its translation: CASSSGTSVAYEQYF.

The CDR3 sequence is CASSPRLAGGPGGREQYF. In nucleotides, the CDR3 is TGTGCCAGCAGCCCAAGGTTGGCGGGAGGGCCGGGAGGGAGGGAGCAGTACTTC. This chain joins TRBV7-2 and TRBJ2-7; TRBD2 matches 9 bases. The CDR3 is made up of 18 amino acids. The trim removed 5 bases at V and 7 bases at J, leaving 21 bases unmatched. Germline V lookup: CDR1 SGHTA, CDR2 FQGNSA.

V is TRBV7-6 and J is TRBJ2-1; D not certain. Between the trimmed V and J ends, which lost 5 bases and 9 bases, there was a span of 14 bases. The CDR3 extends over 13 amino acids. Germline assignment: CDR1 SGHVS and CDR2 FNYEAQ. The CDR3 nucleotides are TGTGCCAGCAGCCTCGCCTCTAGGAGTGAGCAGTTCTTC. Its translation is CASSLASRSEQFF.

The chain recombines TRBV6-5 with TRBJ2-7; weak D call: TRBD1 (7 bases). Trimming cost V 8 bases and J 6 bases, with 14 bases left between them. Germline CDR1 and CDR2: MNHEY and SVGAGI. The CDR3 covers 12 residues. The CDR3 reads CASGYRGGEQYF. The DNA for the CDR3 is TGTGCCAGCGGCTACAGGGGAGGCGAGCAGTACTTC.

This chain links TRBV29-1 with TRBJ2-1; 10 bases line up with TRBD2. Germline loops: CDR1 SQVTM, CDR2 ANQGSEA. V gave up 5 bases and J gave up 4 bases; unmatched junction bases: 5. CDR3 length: 14 residues. The CDR3 DNA reads as TGCAGCGTTCCCGGGACTAGCGCTTACAATGAGCAGTTCTTC. It codes for CSVPGTSAYNEQFF.